The 26 T cell receptor beta chains given below trace back to one sample, sequenced in a study of human T cells and chemical hapten exposure. Time point described: patch test 3, about 24 weeks after DPC sensitization. As to treatment: therapeutic diphenylcyclopropenone sensitization with weekly scalp DPC. Each CDR3 protein gets one entry after TCRdb re-called the RACE reads with MiXCR. Among 120,000 or so distinct CDR3 sequences, about 11% were seen once, and the ten largest hold 2% to 2.5%. The sequenced sample was whole blood, obtained in connection with sensitization to the hapten diphenylcyclopropenone (DPC). Every receptor here comes from a woman aged 50 to 60 with alopecia areata. Some clones in this sample may be carry-over from other donors' samples.

This clonotype was observed a few times. The J gene is TRBJ1-2, the V gene TRBV12-5; tentatively, D is TRBD1 (5 bases). This CDR3 has 15 amino acids. Germline assignment: CDR1 LGHNT and CDR2 FRNRAP. V lost 5 bases and J lost 7, with 20 bases in between. For the CDR3, the DNA is TGTGCTAGTGGTGAGCCGGGACCCCCATTGGGTGGCTACACCTTC. Protein product: CASGEPGPPLGGYTF.

This clonotype was seen at least ten times. The chain uses TRBV5-1 and TRBJ2-7, with unresolved D. Germline CDR1 is SGHRS and CDR2 is YFSETQ. This CDR3 region has 14 residues. The V gene lost 2 bases and the J gene lost 4 bases, with 13 bases spanning the gap. This CDR3 reads CASSLGQESYEQYF. CDR3 nucleotides: TGCGCCAGCAGCTTAGGGCAGGAGTCATACGAGCAGTACTTC.

The chain joins TRBV20-1 to TRBJ1-2; weak D call: TRBD1 (5 bases). The CDR3 is 10 amino acids. Germline-derived CDR1 and CDR2 are DFQATT and SNEGSKA (reference sequence). V was clipped by 7 bases and J by 8 bases, with 11 bases between them. CDR3 amino acids: CSESQGGYTF. Here the CDR3 DNA reads TGCAGTGAATCGCAGGGCGGCTACACCTTC.

V is TRBV3-1 and J is TRBJ2-3, with 10 nucleotides matching TRBD1. Germline V gene lookup returns CDR1 LGHDT and CDR2 YNNKEL (reference sequence). J was trimmed by 0 bases and V by 5 bases; bases with no gene match: 5. This CDR3 has 16 residues. CDR3 coding DNA: TGTGCCAGCAGCTCGACAGGGGGCTGGAGCACAGATACGCAGTATTTT. Its protein product is CASSSTGGWSTDTQYF.

This clonotype has more than one count but fewer than ten. The chain joins TRBV20-1 to TRBJ2-3, with D perhaps matching TRBD2 (5 bases). V lost 3 bases and J 2 bases, leaving 12 bases between the germline ends. The germline CDR1 and CDR2 sequences are DFQATT and SNEGSKA (reference sequence). CDR3 length: 14 residues. CDR3 amino acids: CSARASRYTDTQYF. CDR3 sequence (DNA): TGCAGTGCTAGGGCTAGCCGATACACAGATACGCAGTATTTT.

A few counts support this clonotype. The rearrangement uses TRBV28 and TRBJ2-3; perhaps TRBD2 as D (5 bases). The CDR3 loop spans 12 amino acids. CDR1 is MDHEN and CDR2 is SYDVKM in the germline V gene. Trimming removed 7 bases at V and 4 bases at J, with 9 bases between. CDR3 region: CASIGIADTQYF. The CDR3 region has the DNA TGTGCCAGCATCGGGATTGCAGATACGCAGTATTTT.

The genes are TRBV30 and TRBJ1-1, with D unclear. CDR3 length: 12 residues. Germline V gives CDR1 GTSNPN, CDR2 SVGIG (reference sequence). The ends were cut back, 5 bases at V and 1 base at J, with 8 bases in the middle. In DNA form, the CDR3 reads TGTGCCTGGCTGGGCAGGAACACTGAAGCTTTCTTT. Protein: CAWLGRNTEAFF.

The chain carries TRBV6-6 and TRBJ1-5, with 8 bases identical to TRBD1. The CDR3 totals 15 residues. Germline values: CDR1 MNHNY, CDR2 SVGAGI (reference sequence). Trimming removed 6 bases from V and 0 bases from J; junction bases left unmatched: 4. CDR3 in DNA: TGTGCCAGCAGCCTGGACAGGGCTAGCAATCAGCCCCAGCATTTT. Its translation: CASSLDRASNQPQHF.

This chain uses TRBV7-9 with TRBJ2-3, with 13 positions matching TRBD2. J lost 6 bases, V lost 8 bases, and 5 bases had no gene match. CDR3 length: 14 residues. Germline V gene lookup returns CDR1 SEHNR and CDR2 FQNEAQ (reference sequence). CDR3 DNA sequence: TGTGCCAGCGGTGGGACTAGCGGGGCGGATACGCAGTATTTT. The encoded protein is CASGGTSGADTQYF.

This clonotype was detected ten times or more. The chain uses TRBV2 and TRBJ2-4; 9 bases are a match to TRBD2. The CDR3 has 14 amino acids. Germline CDR1 and CDR2: SNHLY and FYNNEI. With V trimmed by 3 bases and J by 9 bases, 6 bases remained unmatched. The CDR3 nucleotides read TGTGCCAGCAGTGAGGGACTAGCCGGGCGCATTCAGTACTTC. It translates to CASSEGLAGRIQYF.

The chain combines TRBV6-2 or TRBV6-3 with TRBJ2-3; D is unclear. Trimming shortened V by 5 bases and J by 1 base, and 13 bases separated the two germline ends. This CDR3 is built from 15 residues. Germline V gene sequence: CDR1 MNHEY, CDR2 SVGEGT. This chain's CDR3 is CASSRATQGTDTQYF. The CDR3 DNA follows: TGTGCCAGCAGTCGGGCCACGCAGGGCACAGATACGCAGTATTTT.

V and J are TRBV5-1 and TRBJ2-1; D is perhaps TRBD2 (6 bases). Germline CDR1 is SGHRS and CDR2 is YFSETQ. The V end lost 5 bases, the J end lost 0 bases, and 12 bases lay between the germline ends. CDR3 length: 15 residues. The CDR3 DNA follows: TGCGCCAGCAGTAAGGACGGGAGCTCCTACAATGAGCAGTTCTTC. The encoded protein is CASSKDGSSYNEQFF.

The rearrangement uses TRBV6-6 and TRBJ1-1; D unclear. V was trimmed by 1 base and J by 6 bases, leaving 9 bases between them. There are 13 residues in the CDR3. CDR1 is MNHNY, CDR2 SVGAGI, per germline (reference sequence). The CDR3 bases are TGTGCCAGCAGTTACTTTGACTCCCCTGAAGCTTTCTTT. This sequence encodes CASSYFDSPEAFF.

This clonotype was counted a few times. The chain carries TRBV10-2 and TRBJ2-7; TRBD1 might be the D (6 bases). Trimming shortened V by 4 bases and J by 3 bases, and 13 bases separated the two germline ends. The germline V gene encodes CDR1 WSHSY and CDR2 SAAADI. The CDR3 consists of 14 residues. The CDR3 spells CASSAQGVGYEQYF. The CDR3 nucleotides read TGCGCCAGCAGTGCACAGGGTGTCGGCTACGAGCAGTACTTC.

This clonotype was counted only a few times. The chain combines TRBV12-3 or TRBV12-4 with TRBJ2-3, with 8 positions matching TRBD2. V shed 5 bases and J 2 bases; nucleotides not matched to a gene: 15. The CDR3 contains 18 residues. The CDR3 DNA reads as TGTGCCAGCAGTCTCTCTAGCGGGCCCTATATTTACACAGATACGCAGTATTTT. It is translated as CASSLSSGPYIYTDTQYF.

On this clonotype itself: A much larger clone is a single base away; this may be a read error. The chain has TRBV5-1 and TRBJ2-5; D gene ambiguous. The germline CDR1 and CDR2 sequences are SGHRS and YFSETQ. The V end was cut by 0 bases, the J end by 4 bases, with 13 bases between. This CDR3 has 15 amino acids. The CDR3 bases are TGCGCCAGCAGCTTGGATCCGCGCCCCCGAGAGACCCAGTACTTC. It specifies CASSLDPRPRETQYF.

A remark on this clonotype: Being one base from a much bigger clone, this may be a read error. J is TRBJ2-7 and V is TRBV9; 10 bases align to TRBD1. The CDR3 spans 15 residues. Germline V gives CDR1 SGDLS, CDR2 YYNGEE. The CDR3 loop reads CVSSLGTGVGYEQYF. CDR3 DNA sequence: TGTGTCAGCAGCCTCGGGACAGGGGTTGGCTACGAGCAGTACTTC.

The gene calls are TRBV5-5 and TRBJ2-7; TRBD1 matches 8 bases. Looked up from germline, CDR1 is SGHKS and CDR2 is YYEKEE (reference sequence). The V gene end was trimmed by 3 bases and the J gene end by 8 bases; junction bases not matched to a gene: 10. The CDR3 runs 14 residues. The CDR3 loop is CASSSGTGHPKQYF. For the CDR3, the DNA is TGTGCCAGCAGCTCCGGGACAGGCCATCCAAAGCAGTACTTC.

A few counts support this clonotype. The rearrangement uses TRBV6-2 or TRBV6-3 and TRBJ1-1, with D possibly being TRBD1 (5 bases). V shed 2 bases and J shed 11 bases, with 12 bases lying between them. Per germline, CDR1 MNHEY and CDR2 SVGEGT. CDR3 length equals 12 residues. CDR3 region: CASSYVDTEAFF. CDR3 DNA: TGTGCCAGCAGTTACGTGGACACCGAGGCTTTCTTT.

V usage is TRBV28 and J usage is TRBJ1-1; 7 nucleotides match TRBD1. The V segment lost 6 bases and the J segment 5 bases; nucleotides outside the gene matches: 12. The CDR3 length is 15 residues. CDR1 is MDHEN and CDR2 is SYDVKM in the germline V gene. The CDR3 loop reads CASRGAGQSRTEAFF. For the CDR3, the DNA is TGTGCCAGCAGAGGAGCGGGACAGTCGAGAACTGAAGCTTTCTTT.

V and J are TRBV10-3 and TRBJ2-7; D possibly corresponds to TRBD1 (5 bases). The CDR3 length is 12 residues. The germline V gene encodes CDR1 ENHRY and CDR2 SYGVKD. Trimming took off 3 bases at V and 7 bases at J, with 10 bases between the two ends. CDR3 sequence (DNA): TGTGCCATCAGTGACCTGCCAGGGGAGCAGTACTTC. This sequence encodes CAISDLPGEQYF.

This sequence joins TRBV7-8 and TRBJ2-5, with 8 bases identical to TRBD2. The V gene's germline CDR1 is SGHVS and CDR2 FQNEAQ. CDR3 length: 15 amino acids. V trimming: 1 base; J trimming: 5 bases; junction bases outside the gene matches: 6. The CDR3 protein is CASSLVDGGGETQYF. For the CDR3, the DNA is TGTGCCAGCAGCTTAGTGGACGGGGGGGGGGAGACCCAGTACTTC.

This clonotype was seen more than once but under ten times. The chain carries TRBV2 and TRBJ2-7; 8 bases align to TRBD2. Trimming cost V 6 bases and J 1 base; bases outside gene matches: 8. The CDR3 runs 15 residues. Germline loops: CDR1 SNHLY, CDR2 FYNNEI. The CDR3 DNA reads TGTGCCAGCAGCTGGGGAAGCGGGAGTTCCTACGAGCAGTACTTC. It translates to CASSWGSGSSYEQYF.

In its sample, this clonotype was seen a few times. The chain recombines TRBV6-5 with TRBJ1-1; 7 bases agree with TRBD1. V was clipped by 4 bases and J by 4 bases; unmatched bases: 15. Looked up from germline, CDR1 is MNHEY and CDR2 is SVGAGI. There are 17 residues in the CDR3. The CDR3 nucleotides read TGTGCCAGCAGTTCCGACAGGGCCCTTTCGAAGGGCACTGAAGCTTTCTTT. Its protein is CASSSDRALSKGTEAFF.

The chain joins TRBV7-2 to TRBJ2-2; 9 nucleotides align to TRBD2. This CDR3 has 16 residues. The junction had 9 bases not matched to a gene; V was cut back by 5 bases and J by 5 bases. CDR1 SGHTA and CDR2 FQGNSA come from the germline V gene. The CDR3 reads CASSPGFAGGTGELFF. The CDR3 DNA reads as TGTGCCAGCAGCCCTGGGTTCGCGGGAGGGACCGGGGAGCTGTTTTTT.

This clonotype came up once. The chain joins TRBV2 to TRBJ2-3; 12 bases fit TRBD2. Germline-derived CDR1 and CDR2 are SNHLY and FYNNEI. The CDR3 runs to 15 residues. Unmatched junction bases numbered 5, after V lost 6 bases and J lost 4 bases. The CDR3 is CASRKLAGGSDTQYF. In nucleotides, the CDR3 is TGTGCCAGCAGGAAACTAGCGGGAGGATCAGATACGCAGTATTTT.